Below are 21 T cell receptor beta chains sequenced from a single sample in a study of T cells in Graves' hyperthyroidism and ophthalmopathy. The CDR3 regions of TCR beta were amplified from RNA transcripts. HTBI primers drove first-round RT-PCR of the TCR CDR3. Each CDR3 protein is one row after TCRdb ran MiXCR on the multiplex PCR reads. In the table there are hundreds of thousands of distinct CDR3 sequences, about 20% of which are singletons. Material: blood. The receptors were gathered from a man aged 25 to 40 with Graves' ophthalmopathy.

Ten or more counts support this clonotype. The chain employs TRBV6-2 or TRBV6-3 and TRBJ2-1, with D uncertain. Trimming removed 6 bases from V and 3 bases from J, with 21 bases in between. This CDR3 comprises 17 residues. Germline V gives CDR1 MNHEY, CDR2 SVGEGT. The CDR3 loop is CASSRDRSTTNYNEQFF. The CDR3 DNA sequence: TGTGCCAGCAGCAGAGACCGATCCACTACGAACTACAATGAGCAGTTCTTC.

At least ten counts were recorded for this clonotype. V and J are TRBV2 and TRBJ1-6; no clear D. Trimming shortened V by 10 bases and J by 9 bases, and 13 bases separated the two germline ends. Germline V lookup: CDR1 SNHLY, CDR2 FYNNEI. This CDR3 has 12 residues. The DNA for the CDR3 is TGTGCCACACGCCAATCGGGTTCACCCCTCCACTTT. As protein: CATRQSGSPLHF.

This clonotype came up many times. This rearrangement joins TRBV3-1 to TRBJ1-1; possible D gene TRBD1, 5 bases. Trimming shortened V by 4 bases and J by 1 base, and 13 bases separated the two germline ends. This CDR3 region has 15 residues. The V gene's germline CDR1 is LGHDT and CDR2 YNNKEL (reference sequence). The CDR3 coding sequence is TGTGCCAGCAGCCGTGTAGGACAAGGGAACACTGAAGCTTTCTTT. Residues: CASSRVGQGNTEAFF.

This chain links TRBV29-1 with TRBJ2-7, with 7 bases lining up with TRBD1. Germline CDR1 reads SQVTM; CDR2 reads ANQGSEA. The CDR3 contains 13 residues. This CDR3 is CSAETGLSHEQYF. CDR3 bases: TGCAGTGCCGAGACAGGGCTGTCCCACGAGCAGTACTTC.

This sequence joins TRBV2 and TRBJ2-1; D is ambiguous. Trimming took 8 bases from V and 5 from J, leaving 13 bases between them. CDR1 and CDR2 from the germline V gene are SNHLY and FYNNEI. The CDR3 has 13 amino acids. The chain's CDR3 is CASGVLLNNEQFF. Here the CDR3 DNA reads TGTGCCAGCGGGGTGCTTCTGAACAATGAGCAGTTCTTC.

V usage is TRBV27 and J usage is TRBJ1-2, with a weak D call TRBD1 (5 bases). Germline V gene lookup returns CDR1 MNHEY and CDR2 SMNVEV (reference sequence). Trimming left V 5 bases short and J 0 bases short, with 10 bases between. The CDR3 loop spans 14 amino acids. For the CDR3, the DNA is TGTGCCAGCAGTACTGACAGAGCTAACTATGGCTACACCTTC. Protein sequence: CASSTDRANYGYTF.

Only a few counts were recorded for this clonotype. The chain is built from TRBV5-4 and TRBJ2-7, with D tentatively TRBD2 (7 bases). CDR1 and CDR2 (germline): SGHNT, YYREEE (reference sequence). This CDR3 region has 16 residues. V dropped 4 bases and J dropped 0 bases, with 17 bases sitting between them. The DNA for the CDR3 is TGTGCCAGCAGCGACCGAGGGGGGGCGTTCTCCTACGAGCAGTACTTC. This translates into CASSDRGGAFSYEQYF. The full variable domain, completed using reference TRBV5-4 and TRBJ2-7, is ETGVTQSPTHLIKTRGQQVTLRCSSQSGHNTVSWYQQALGQGPQFIFQYYREEENGRGNFPPRFSGLQFPNYSSELNVNALELDDSALYLCASSDRGGAFSYEQYFGPGTRLTVT.

This clonotype has more than one count but fewer than ten. This chain uses TRBV6-1 with TRBJ2-3; TRBD2 matches 9 bases. Trimming at V came to 5 bases and at J to 1 base, leaving 4 bases not matched to a gene. The CDR3 totals 15 residues. Germline V gives CDR1 MNHNS, CDR2 SASEGT. CDR3 sequence: CASSIGGGGTDTQYF. In DNA form, the CDR3 reads TGTGCCAGCAGTATCGGCGGGGGGGGCACAGATACGCAGTATTTT.

The V and J genes are TRBV7-9 and TRBJ2-7, with TRBD2 matching 11 bases. This CDR3 comprises 15 residues. V was pared by 5 bases and J by 4 bases, with 7 bases of the junction left unmatched. The germline V gene has CDR1 SEHNR and CDR2 FQNEAQ (reference sequence). The CDR3 bases are TGTGCCAGCAGCCATACTAGCGGGAGAGCTTACGAGCAGTACTTC. It is translated as CASSHTSGRAYEQYF.

V gene TRBV28 combines with J gene TRBJ2-1; 10 bases align to TRBD2. The germline V gene encodes CDR1 MDHEN and CDR2 SYDVKM. V shed 6 bases, J shed 8 bases, and the junction held 10 bases outside the gene matches. This CDR3 comprises 15 residues. The CDR3 DNA sequence: TGTGCCAGCAGCCGCTCTAGCGGGAGAGGGGATGAGCAGTTCTTC. Translation: CASSRSSGRGDEQFF.

This clonotype was recorded many times. The rearrangement uses TRBV9 and TRBJ2-1, with D perhaps TRBD2 (6 bases). The germline V and J ends were trimmed by 3 bases and 3 bases, with 13 bases remaining between them. From germline, CDR1 is SGDLS and CDR2 YYNGEE. The CDR3 spans 15 residues. The CDR3 DNA reads TGTGCCAGCAGCGCCGAAGGGACTTACTACAATGAGCAGTTCTTC. Translating it yields CASSAEGTYYNEQFF.

A few counts support this clonotype. CDR3 sequence: CASSIQAGGSNEQFF. CDR3 coding DNA: TGTGCCAGTAGTATACAAGCGGGAGGGTCCAATGAGCAGTTCTTC. V and J are TRBV19 and TRBJ2-1; 10 nucleotides match TRBD2. Germline V lookup: CDR1 LNHDA, CDR2 SQIVND (reference sequence). After removal of 2 bases from V and 6 bases from J, the junction contained 4 bases not matched to a gene. The CDR3 extends over 15 amino acids.

This clonotype showed up many times. A read error may produce the germline difference seen at one junction end. The rearrangement joins TRBV3-1 to TRBJ1-1; D is ambiguous. Germline V lookup: CDR1 LGHDT, CDR2 YNNKEL (reference sequence). The CDR3 is 13 amino acids. The CDR3 DNA reads TGTGCCAGCAGTCAAGGGTTGGGCACTGAAGCTTTCTTT. Its protein is CASSQGLGTEAFF.

This clonotype was found many times. The chain joins TRBV7-2 to TRBJ2-5, with 8 nucleotides matching TRBD1. The CDR3 extends over 16 amino acids. The junction had 12 bases not matched to a gene; V was cut back by 4 bases and J by 5 bases. The germline V gene encodes CDR1 SGHTA and CDR2 FQGNSA. The CDR3 region has the DNA TGTGCCAGCAGCTGGGGGACAGGTCCCCTCAGGGAGACCCAGTACTTC. Translated, it gives CASSWGTGPLRETQYF.

This clonotype has ten or more counts. This sequence joins TRBV11-2 and TRBJ2-7, with D unresolved. Germline CDR1 and CDR2: SGHAT and FQNNGV. The CDR3 spans 12 residues. V dropped 2 bases and J dropped 9 bases, with 11 bases sitting between them. CDR3 in amino acids: CASSLPSQAQYF. As DNA, the CDR3 is TGTGCCAGCAGCTTACCATCTCAGGCGCAGTACTTC.

This clonotype was seen only once. The gene calls are TRBV11-3 and TRBJ2-3, with 12 bases lining up with TRBD2. The J segment lost 3 bases and the V segment lost 5 bases, leaving 6 bases of the junction unmatched. The germline V gene encodes CDR1 SGHNT and CDR2 YENEEA. CDR3 length: 16 amino acids. CDR3 sequence: CASSLRTSGETDTQYF. For the CDR3, the DNA is TGTGCCAGCAGCCTCCGGACTAGCGGGGAAACAGATACGCAGTATTTT.

The CDR3 nucleotides read TGTGCCAGCCGGAGGTGGTCCGCGGGAGGGGAAGGTGAGCAGTTCTTC. Encoded protein: CASRRWSAGGEGEQFF. The V call is TRBV12-3 or TRBV12-4, the J call TRBJ2-1, with 9 bases identical to TRBD2. V gave up 8 bases and J gave up 9 bases; unmatched junction bases: 17. This CDR3 has 16 residues.

V usage is TRBV20-1 and J usage is TRBJ2-5, with 8 bases identical to TRBD2. Germline V gene lookup returns CDR1 DFQATT and CDR2 SNEGSKA (reference sequence). V was pared by 6 bases and J by 5 bases, with 17 bases of the junction left unmatched. The CDR3 is 16 amino acids. CDR3 DNA: TGCAGTGCCGAGGGTCTAGCGGGTCCTTGGTTGGAGACCCAGTACTTC. Protein product: CSAEGLAGPWLETQYF.

To note about this clonotype: A much bigger clone sits one base away, suggesting this may be a read error. Likely a read error: the CDR3 ends without its conserved phenylalanine or tryptophan. This chain links TRBV15 with TRBJ2-2; D is perhaps TRBD1 or TRBD2 (5 bases each). In germline, CDR1 is LNHNV, CDR2 YYDKDF (reference sequence). V lost 0 bases to trimming and J lost 3 bases, with 8 bases between them. The CDR3 is made up of 15 amino acids. CDR3 residues: CATSRDMGDTGELFS. DNA of the CDR3: TGTGCCACCAGCAGAGATATGGGGGACACCGGGGAGCTGTTTTCT.

This chain uses TRBV28 with TRBJ1-2; weak D call: TRBD1 (5 bases). The CDR3 is 13 amino acids. CDR1 and CDR2 (germline): MDHEN, SYDVKM. Trimming stripped 3 bases from V and 7 bases from J, with 12 bases between. This CDR3 reads CASSFFRVVGYTF. As DNA, the CDR3 is TGTGCCAGCAGTTTTTTCAGGGTTGTTGGCTACACCTTC.

This clonotype was counted ten times or more. The chain uses TRBV3-1 and TRBJ2-3; TRBD2 agrees at 10 bases. This CDR3 comprises 17 residues. CDR1 and CDR2 (germline): LGHDT, YNNKEL (reference sequence). V lost 1 base, J lost 3 bases, and 7 bases stayed unmatched. The CDR3 here is CASSQVPSGSRTDTQYF. CDR3 coding DNA: TGTGCCAGCAGCCAAGTTCCTAGCGGGAGTCGGACAGATACGCAGTATTTT.